One and the same sample provided the 20 T cell receptor beta chains below, sequenced in a study of T cell responses to AZD1222 COVID-19 vaccine. Profiled with immunoSEQ multiplex PCR; TCRdb holds only in-frame clones, not every one. Of more than 95,000 clones in the sample, around 90% were seen once. Sequencing used peripheral blood, obtained on day 0 of AZD1222 vaccination. The origin of the receptors is an adult in good health.

The chain carries TRBV27 and TRBJ1-5, with 7 bases matching TRBD1. Germline V gives CDR1 MNHEY, CDR2 SMNVEV (reference sequence). The CDR3 is 17 residues long. V lost 6 bases and J lost 3; bases outside the gene matches: 14. CDR3 DNA: TGTGCCAGCAGCCCCTTAATGGGACAGATAATCAATCAGCCCCAGCATTTT. This codes for CASSPLMGQIINQPQHF.

V gene TRBV4-3 combines with J gene TRBJ1-4; 11 bases agree with TRBD1. This CDR3 is built from 16 residues. CDR1 LGHNA and CDR2 YSLEER come from the germline V gene. The V gene end was trimmed by 0 bases and the J gene end by 8 bases; junction bases not matched to a gene: 5. The CDR3 loop is CASSQDLGQGGEKLFF. The CDR3 nucleotides read TGCGCCAGCAGCCAAGATCTGGGACAGGGGGGCGAAAAACTGTTTTTT.

The CDR3 region is CASSRSEGYEQYF. As DNA, the CDR3 is TGCGCCAGCAGCAGGTCGGAGGGGTACGAGCAGTACTTC. The genes are TRBV4-3 and TRBJ2-7, with TRBD2 as a possible D gene (6 bases). V gave up 5 bases and J gave up 4 bases, with 12 bases separating them. Looked up from germline, CDR1 is LGHNA and CDR2 is YSLEER. The CDR3 runs to 13 residues.

The chain recombines TRBV3-1 (or the pseudogene TRBV3-2) with TRBJ2-4; D ambiguous. Germline V gene data show CDR1 as LGHDT and CDR2 as YNNKEL (reference sequence). The CDR3 is made up of 15 amino acids. Trimming took 2 bases from V and 0 from J, leaving 8 bases between them. CDR3 sequence (DNA): TGTGCCAGCAGCCAACCTTCCGTAGCCAAAAACATTCAGTACTTC. It specifies CASSQPSVAKNIQYF.

The J gene is TRBJ1-6, the V gene TRBV6-5; unclear D gene. Germline V gene data show CDR1 as MNHEY and CDR2 as SVGAGI. V lost 5 bases, J lost 4 bases, and 9 bases lay in between. The CDR3 loop spans 14 amino acids. In DNA form, the CDR3 reads TGTGCCAGCAGTCCCTCAGAGTATAATTCACCCCTCCACTTT. This codes for CASSPSEYNSPLHF.

V gene TRBV5-4 combines with J gene TRBJ2-2; D is unresolved. Deletions cut 5 bases from V and 0 bases from J, with 11 bases between. Germline V lookup: CDR1 SGHNT, CDR2 YYREEE (reference sequence). The CDR3 has 15 residues. CDR3 protein: CASSWGRTNTGELFF. The CDR3, as DNA: TGTGCCAGCAGTTGGGGAAGGACGAACACCGGGGAGCTGTTTTTT.

V and J are TRBV24-1 and TRBJ2-2, with a weak D call TRBD2 (5 bases). Germline CDR1 and CDR2: KGHDR and SFDVKD. V lost 6 bases and J 1 base, leaving 8 bases between the germline ends. The CDR3 length is 14 residues. CDR3 coding DNA: TGTGCCACCAGTCGAGCGGTGAACACCGGGGAGCTGTTTTTT. As protein: CATSRAVNTGELFF.

The V call is TRBV5-6, the J call TRBJ2-7; no firm D call. Germline CDR1 reads SGHDT; CDR2 reads YYEEEE. The V gene lost 0 bases and the J gene lost 3 bases, with 13 bases spanning the gap. This CDR3 is built from 15 residues. CDR3 DNA sequence: TGTGCCAGCAGCTTGGTTTGGGCAGGCAACTACGAGCAGTACTTC. Encoded protein: CASSLVWAGNYEQYF.

CDR3: CASSFIPPDYEQYF. The DNA for the CDR3 is TGTGCCAGCAGCTTTATCCCTCCAGACTACGAGCAGTACTTC. The chain links TRBV7-9 to TRBJ2-7; no clear D gene. In germline, CDR1 is SEHNR, CDR2 FQNEAQ (reference sequence). The V and J ends lost 3 bases and 3 bases respectively, with 12 bases between them. This CDR3 spans 14 amino acids. The full variable domain, completed using reference TRBV7-9 and TRBJ2-7, is DTGVSQNPRHKITKRGQNVTFRCDPISEHNRLYWYRQTLGQGPEFLTYFQNEAQLEKSRLLSDRFSAERPKGSFSTLEIQRTEQGDSAMYLCASSFIPPDYEQYFGPGTRLTVT.

The V call is TRBV19, the J call TRBJ2-5, with 7 bases aligning to TRBD2. CDR3 length: 17 amino acids. Trimming removed 9 bases from V and 5 bases from J; junction bases left unmatched: 21. Germline CDR1 LNHDA, CDR2 SQIVND (reference sequence). The CDR3 here is CASPLTTGGGTRETQYF. The CDR3 DNA reads as TGTGCCAGCCCCTTAACTACGGGAGGCGGTACAAGGGAGACCCAGTACTTC. Filled out from reference TRBV19 and TRBJ2-5, the complete variable domain reads DGGITQSPKYLFRKEGQNVTLSCEQNLNHDAMYWYRQDPGQGLRLIYYSQIVNDFQKGDIAEGYSVSREKKESFPLTVTSAQKNPTAFYLCASPLTTGGGTRETQYFGPGTRLLVL.

The chain links TRBV13 to TRBJ1-2; a weak D match, TRBD1 (6 bases). CDR3 length equals 12 residues. Germline V gene data show CDR1 as PRHDT and CDR2 as FYEKMQ (reference sequence). V lost 3 bases and J lost 8, with 10 bases in between. Here the CDR3 DNA reads TGTGCCAGCAGCTTCGGGACAAGGGGCTACACCTTC. Amino acid sequence: CASSFGTRGYTF.

This clone was detected a few times. The chain couples TRBV10-3 to TRBJ2-7, with D tentatively TRBD1 or TRBD2 (6 bases each). The V and J ends lost 11 bases and 2 bases respectively, with 16 bases between them. Germline-derived CDR1 and CDR2 are ENHRY and SYGVKD. The CDR3 sequence is 13 residues long. The CDR3 region is CAPRGQGPYEQYF. CDR3 DNA sequence: TGTGCCCCCCGGGGGCAGGGGCCCTACGAGCAGTACTTC.

This chain joins TRBV7-9 and TRBJ2-1, with 8 bases identical to TRBD2. The CDR3 spans 15 residues. Germline CDR1 SEHNR, CDR2 FQNEAQ (reference sequence). V dropped 5 bases and J dropped 0; count of bases not matched to a gene: 3. DNA for the CDR3: TGTGCCAGCAGCCCCACTAGCGGCTCCTACAATGAGCAGTTCTTC. Residues: CASSPTSGSYNEQFF.

The rearrangement links TRBV4-1 to TRBJ2-3; 12 bases match TRBD2. Trimming removed 3 bases from V and 2 bases from J; junction bases left unmatched: 6. Per the germline V gene, CDR1 is MGHRA and CDR2 is YSYEKL. This CDR3 contains 17 residues. The CDR3, as DNA: TGCGCCAGCAGCCAGCCTACTAGCGGGAGGACCACAGATACGCAGTATTTT. Its protein is CASSQPTSGRTTDTQYF.

This clone was counted a few times. The V call is TRBV28, the J call TRBJ1-4; D gene ambiguous. The length of the CDR3 is 11 residues. Between the trimmed V and J ends, which lost 6 bases and 4 bases, there was a span of 3 bases. CDR1 and CDR2 from the germline V gene are MDHEN and SYDVKM. This chain's CDR3 is CASRSNEKLFF. In nucleotides, the CDR3 is TGTGCCAGCAGGAGTAATGAAAAACTGTTTTTT. The entire variable domain, with the rest obtained from reference TRBV28 and TRBJ1-4, is as follows: DVKVTQSSRYLVKRTGEKVFLECVQDMDHENMFWYRQDPGLGLRLIYFSYDVKMKEKGDIPEGYSVSREKKERFSLILESASTNQTSMYLCASRSNEKLFFGSGTQLSVL.

The rearrangement links TRBV6-1 to TRBJ2-7; 9 bases are a match to TRBD1. Unmatched junction bases numbered 11, after V lost 2 bases and J lost 9 bases. The germline V gene has CDR1 MNHNS and CDR2 SASEGT. The CDR3 runs 15 residues. The DNA for the CDR3 is TGTGCCAGCAGTGAAAGCCGGGGTTTGACAGGGGGGCAGTACTTC. Its protein is CASSESRGLTGGQYF.

The V gene is TRBV5-1, the J gene TRBJ2-7; D is unresolved. This CDR3 has 15 amino acids. Trimming removed 1 base at V and 0 bases at J, with 11 bases between. CDR1 and CDR2 (germline): SGHRS, YFSETQ. As DNA, the CDR3 is TGCGCCAGCAGCTTGAACACTTACTACTCCTACGAGCAGTACTTC. Its protein product is CASSLNTYYSYEQYF.

The rearrangement links TRBV6-1 to TRBJ2-7; D remains unclear. CDR1 MNHNS and CDR2 SASEGT come from the germline V gene. This CDR3 spans 13 amino acids. V lost 3 bases to trimming and J lost 0 bases, with 6 bases between them. As DNA, the CDR3 is TGTGCCAGCAGTGACAGTTACTCCTACGAGCAGTACTTC. Encoded protein: CASSDSYSYEQYF.

The V and J genes are TRBV6-5 and TRBJ1-2, with D tentatively TRBD1 (5 bases). V lost 7 bases, J lost 5 bases, and 20 bases lay in between. Per germline, CDR1 MNHEY and CDR2 SVGAGI. This CDR3 comprises 15 residues. In DNA, the CDR3 is TGTGCCAGCACGGGGGGGGATAATTCTCTTTATGGCTACACCTTC. Translation gives CASTGGDNSLYGYTF.

The chain links TRBV29-1 to TRBJ1-1; no definite D call. The V and J ends lost 7 bases and 0 bases respectively, with 6 bases between them. The CDR3 loop spans 11 amino acids. Germline lookup yields CDR1 SQVTM and CDR2 ANQGSEA. The CDR3 reads CSELVNTEAFF. The CDR3 nucleotides are TGCAGCGAGTTAGTGAACACTGAAGCTTTCTTT.